This T cell receptor (beta chain) appears in the sequencing data of a study of response to subunit inactivated influenza vaccine. General study findings and limits: The authors suggested that few new T cells are recruited per seasonal influenza vaccination.

TCRdb used MiXCR to reprocess the RT-PCR reads, holding one entry per CDR3 protein. The data hold approximately 730,000 distinct CDR3 sequences, with about 14% observed a single time. This clonotype appeared many times. Its antigen is not identified. Trimming took off 3 bases at V and 0 bases at J, with 13 bases between the two ends. The CDR3 is 16 residues long. The V gene's germline CDR1 is SGDLS and CDR2 YYNGEE. The specimen comprised PBMCs from blood, sampled around 15 days before vaccination. This TCR came from a man aged 50-59 years who received an inactivated influenza vaccine. This chain uses TRBV9 with TRBJ2-4, with D unresolved. The CDR3 nucleotides are TGTGCCAGCAGCGCGCGGCCCGGGCTAGCCAAAAACATTCAGTACTTC. Encoded protein: CASSARPGLAKNIQYF.